The subject of this entry is one T cell receptor (beta chain). Method: immunoSEQ multiplex PCR; TCRdb's copy keeps in-frame clones and lacks some. The profile shows about 200,000 clones, approximately 80% of them singletons. This sample is part of a study of blood T cell repertoires in COVID-19. Turning to the study itself: Acute and convalescent COVID-19 specimens originated in the United States, Italy and Spain. Sources were T cells, B-cell-depleted T cells, or PBMCs; the material itself was cDNA or gDNA.

The CDR3 extends over 16 amino acids. The J segment lost 6 bases and the V segment lost 7 bases, leaving 6 bases of the junction unmatched. Germline lookup yields CDR1 ENHRY and CDR2 SYGVKD. The cohort comprised adults aged about 18 to 90 years residing in approximately 25 US areas. Grouping used clinical history reported by participants in a survey and questionnaire. This chain uses TRBV10-3 with TRBJ2-1; 16 bases agree with TRBD2. Sample: PBMCs or T cells enriched from blood (not recorded which). The TCR sequence derives from a woman between 40 and 55 years old with acute COVID-19. The DNA for the CDR3 is TGTGCCATCAAAGGGACTAGCGGGAGGGCCGGCAATGAGCAGTTCTTC. Residues: CAIKGTSGRAGNEQFF.